These T cell receptor beta chains were read from a single sample in a study of T cell repertoires in cytomegalovirus infection. Each CDR3 protein is one row after TCRdb ran MiXCR on the reads. Among nearly 550,000 distinct CDR3 sequences listed, 16% were seen once. The sequenced sample was CD8+ T cells from PBMCs. These receptors were obtained from a human donor in good health (CMV status not recorded). Some clones in this sample may be carry-over from other donors' samples. Both conserved end residues are trimmed from each CDR3.

j_call	v_call	cdr3_length	cdr3_aa
TRBJ1-3	TRBV20-1	15	SAHTHLTQVSGNTIY
TRBJ1-3	TRBV27	13	ASSSTTLSGNTIY
TRBJ1-6	TRBV7-9	12	ASSPATGNSPLH
TRBJ2-5	TRBV2	12	ASSDMTSLETQY
TRBJ2-1	TRBV2	14	ARPTSGTSPYNEQF
TRBJ2-3	TRBV6-5	15	ASSYSWTGGYTDTQY
TRBJ2-7	TRBV14	13	ASSGPSGGHYEQY
TRBJ1-1	TRBV4-1	11	ASSQGGTTEAF
TRBJ2-1	TRBV29-1	13	SVEVGSSGGNEQF
TRBJ2-3	TRBV4-1	12	AAGGSGGTDTQY
TRBJ2-2	TRBV27	13	ASSFRGRGTGELF
TRBJ2-2	TRBV11-2	13	ASSLTSGATGELF
TRBJ1-1	TRBV7-6	12	ASSPQDGASRAF
TRBJ2-5	TRBV3-1	16	ASSQGFSSGGEKETQY
TRBJ2-3	TRBV7-9	13	ASSYASLQGLIQY
TRBJ2-1	TRBV4-2	11	ASSQASSDEQF
TRBJ1-3	TRBV12-3/TRBV12-4	17	ASSLGPQTGPRLPNTIY
TRBJ1-6	TRBV5-6	13	ASSLGRGFNSPLH
TRBJ2-7	TRBV25-1	16	ASRFRILAGDYSYEQY
TRBJ1-1	TRBV4-1	11	ASSQDLWSEAF
TRBJ1-4	TRBV27	12	ASAPGQRNEKLF
TRBJ2-7	TRBV27	12	ASSLRTGGSEQY
TRBJ2-7	TRBV27	13	ASSLSSASLYEQY
TRBJ2-1	TRBV27	12	ASSVSHFYNEQF
TRBJ1-2	TRBV27	9	ASRARDGYT
TRBJ2-3	TRBV28	14	ASRLTSGTSTDTQY
TRBJ2-3	TRBV7-9	17	ASSSRRGDGGKTTDTQY
TRBJ1-4	TRBV10-3	15	AISDTGTGGEGEKLF
TRBJ1-2	TRBV9	13	ASSVGGQGSYGYT
TRBJ1-2	TRBV6-6	11	ATYGPSNYGYT
TRBJ2-7	TRBV6-1	12	ASSDSSLNYEQY
TRBJ1-1	TRBV5-8	11	ASRLTPNTEAF
TRBJ1-1	TRBV7-6	14	ASSLAAGTGSSEAF
TRBJ1-2	TRBV4-2	13	ASSPTGQGEYGYT
TRBJ2-7	TRBV12-3/TRBV12-4	13	ASSSAGTATYEQY
TRBJ2-1	TRBV11-2	14	ASSMVGRSLQYEQF
TRBJ2-7	TRBV9	14	ASSSRVASGTYEQY
TRBJ1-5	TRBV15	12	ATSQAGNNQPQH
TRBJ2-1	TRBV7-9	16	ASSPPGTSGSSYNEQF
TRBJ2-7	TRBV15	11	ATSRDSGHEQY
TRBJ1-5	TRBV6-2/TRBV6-3	12	ASSYYGGPQPQH
TRBJ2-2	TRBV7-8	13	ASSSGTGNTGELF
TRBJ1-2	TRBV6-1	13	ASSGGPRFNYGYT
TRBJ1-6	TRBV28	14	ASSLRQGTYNSPLH
TRBJ2-1	TRBV5-1	13	ASSRTSSSYNEQF
TRBJ2-1	TRBV28	14	ASSHREINSYNEQF
TRBJ2-7	TRBV20-1	11	SARGGFAYEQY
TRBJ2-1	TRBV7-9	16	ASTRRGTSGTPGHEQF
TRBJ1-1	TRBV6-2/TRBV6-3	14	ASSYGGQAPHAEAF
TRBJ2-3	TRBV27	16	ASSLSSVRAGSTDTQY